Included here is one TCR beta chain sequence, with context. Antigen: not known. The treatment was: oral pan-JAK inhibitor, 5-10 mg twice daily. It was from alopecia areata patients that lesional scalp punch biopsies and peripheral blood were collected. This sample is part of a study of CD8+ T cells in alopecia areata. Regarding the study as a whole: Persistence of many expanded lesional clones was seen in scalp and blood during tofacitinib. Tofacitinib significantly decreased scalp clonality and expanded CD8+ clones among top 100.

Trimming took 8 bases from V and 0 from J, leaving 13 bases between them. Per germline, CDR1 MGHRA and CDR2 YSYEKL. This CDR3 is built from 14 residues. Extracted RNA was reverse transcribed into cDNA, the sequencing template. Assay used: immunoSEQ multiplex PCR; TCRdb lists only in-frame clones, some missing. The sample lists under 250,000 clones, more than 55% occurring once. The J gene is TRBJ1-1, the V gene TRBV4-1; D is perhaps TRBD1 (5 bases). The source is a human donor with alopecia areata. Sequenced here: CD4+ T cells sorted from blood, sampled around week 46, from a patient treated with tofacitinib. CDR3 sequence reads: CASRSTAMNTEAFF. DNA for the CDR3: TGCGCCAGCCGTTCGACAGCTATGAACACTGAAGCTTTCTTT.